The clone carrying this T cell receptor beta chain turned up a few times. Per the study methods: Cell counts per sample came from amplifying reference gene primers. Here immunoSEQ multiplex PCR was the method, and the copy in TCRdb shows in-frame clones only, minus some. That table supplies the V and J calls and clone size; D and trimming were determined from the DNA. The sample includes about 490,000 clones, approximately 83% of them seen just once. This record comes from a study of blood T cell repertoires in COVID-19. At the level of the study: Donors in the United States, Italy and Spain gave samples during acute or convalescent COVID-19.

The clonotype comes from a human donor in a cohort sampled during active COVID-19. The sample was peripheral blood.

The CDR3 loop is CAWGPGLADYEQYF. CDR3 DNA: TGTGCCTGGGGTCCGGGACTAGCGGACTACGAGCAGTACTTC. The V gene is TRBV30, the J gene TRBJ2-7, with 11 positions matching TRBD2. J was trimmed by 3 bases and V by 5 bases; bases with no gene match: 6. This CDR3 has 14 amino acids. Germline V gene data show CDR1 as GTSNPN and CDR2 as SVGIG (reference sequence).